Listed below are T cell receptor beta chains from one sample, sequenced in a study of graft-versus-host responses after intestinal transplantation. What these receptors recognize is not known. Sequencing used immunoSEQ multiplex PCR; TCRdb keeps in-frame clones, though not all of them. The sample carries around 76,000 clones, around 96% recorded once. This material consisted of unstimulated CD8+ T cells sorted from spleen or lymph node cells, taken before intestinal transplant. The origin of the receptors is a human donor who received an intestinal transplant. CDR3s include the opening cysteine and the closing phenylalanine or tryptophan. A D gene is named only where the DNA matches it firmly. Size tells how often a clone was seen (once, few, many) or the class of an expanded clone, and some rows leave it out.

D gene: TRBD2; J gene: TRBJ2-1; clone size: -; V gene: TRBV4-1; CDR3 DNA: TGCGCCAGCAGTCCCGTGCTAGCGGACACAAGCTCCTACAATGAGCAGTTCTTC; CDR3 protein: CASSPVLADTSSYNEQFF
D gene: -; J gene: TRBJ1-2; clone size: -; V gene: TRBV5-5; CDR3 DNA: TGTGCCAGCAGCCATTATCAGGGTGGGACGGGTGGCTACACCTTC; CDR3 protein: CASSHYQGGTGGYTF
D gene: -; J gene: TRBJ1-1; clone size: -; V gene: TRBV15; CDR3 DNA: TGTGCCACCAGCAGCAGCGGTCGTCTAGGGAACACTGAAGCTTTCTTT; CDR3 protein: CATSSSGRLGNTEAFF
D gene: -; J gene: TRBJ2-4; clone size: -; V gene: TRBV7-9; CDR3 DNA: TGTGCCAGCAGCTTAGATTATGTATTGTCTACGGCCAAAAACATTCAGTACTTC; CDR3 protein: CASSLDYVLSTAKNIQYF
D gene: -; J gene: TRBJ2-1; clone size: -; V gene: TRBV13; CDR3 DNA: TGTGCCAGCAGCTTGGAGCAGCTGAATGAGCAGTTCTTC; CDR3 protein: CASSLEQLNEQFF
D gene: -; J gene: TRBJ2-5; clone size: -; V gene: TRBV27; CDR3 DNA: TGTGCCAGCAGTGAGACGGACGGCGGGGTGGAGACCCAGTACTTC; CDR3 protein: CASSETDGGVETQYF
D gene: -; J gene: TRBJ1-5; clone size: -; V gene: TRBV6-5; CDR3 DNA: TGTGCCAGCAGTGACCCCATCATACCCCAGCATTTT; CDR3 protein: CASSDPIIPQHF
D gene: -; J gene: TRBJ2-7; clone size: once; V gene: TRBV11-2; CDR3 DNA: TGTGCCAGCAGCTTAGTTGGGGCCTACGAGCAGTACTTC; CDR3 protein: CASSLVGAYEQYF
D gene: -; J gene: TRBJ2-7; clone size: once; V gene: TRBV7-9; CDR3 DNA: TGTGCCAGCAGCCACTGGACTACCTACGAGCAGTACTTC; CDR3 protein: CASSHWTTYEQYF
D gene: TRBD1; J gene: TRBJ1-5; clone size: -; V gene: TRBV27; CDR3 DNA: TGTGCCAGCAGTCCTGGGACAGAAAATCAGCCCCAGCATTTT; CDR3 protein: CASSPGTENQPQHF
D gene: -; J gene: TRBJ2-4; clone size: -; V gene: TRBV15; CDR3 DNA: TGTGCCACCAGCAGAACCCTTACCAAAAACATTCAGTACTTC; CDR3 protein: CATSRTLTKNIQYF
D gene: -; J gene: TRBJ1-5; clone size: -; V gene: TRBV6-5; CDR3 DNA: TGTGCCAGCAGTTCCGGGCCAGGTGGCAATCAGCCCCAGCATTTT; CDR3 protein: CASSSGPGGNQPQHF
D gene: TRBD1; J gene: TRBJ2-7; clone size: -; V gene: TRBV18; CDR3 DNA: TGTGCCAGCTCACCACCAATATGGCAGGGGGCCAACTACGAGCAGTACTTC; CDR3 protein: CASSPPIWQGANYEQYF
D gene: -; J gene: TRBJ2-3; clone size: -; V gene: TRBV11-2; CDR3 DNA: TGTGCCAGCAGCTTGGGGGACACCGAAAGCACAGATACGCAGTATTTT; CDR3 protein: CASSLGDTESTDTQYF
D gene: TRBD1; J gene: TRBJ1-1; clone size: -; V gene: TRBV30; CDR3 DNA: TGTGCCTGGAGTAGCGGACAGGGTTTAACTGAAGCTTTCTTT; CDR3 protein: CAWSSGQGLTEAFF
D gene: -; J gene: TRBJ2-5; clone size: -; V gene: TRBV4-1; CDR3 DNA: TGCGCCAGCAGCCTCCCGGGACCAACCTCTGGGGAGACCCAGTACTTC; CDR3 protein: CASSLPGPTSGETQYF
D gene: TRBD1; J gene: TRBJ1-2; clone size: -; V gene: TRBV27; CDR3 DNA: TGTGCCAGCAGTCCGCGACAGGGAGTGTTTGGTGGCTACACCTTC; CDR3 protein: CASSPRQGVFGGYTF
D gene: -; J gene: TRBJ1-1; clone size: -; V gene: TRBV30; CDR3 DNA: TGTGCCTGGAGTACTTACGGAGCTGAAGCTTTCTTT; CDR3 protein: CAWSTYGAEAFF
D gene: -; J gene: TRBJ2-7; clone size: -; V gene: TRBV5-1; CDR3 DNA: TGCGCCAGCAGCTTAGGTAGAGGGTTTCCCGAGCAGTACTTC; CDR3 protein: CASSLGRGFPEQYF
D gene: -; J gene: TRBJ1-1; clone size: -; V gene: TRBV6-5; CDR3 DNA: TGTGCCAGCAGTTTCCAAGAAGGGGCGAACACTGAAGCTTTCTTT; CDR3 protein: CASSFQEGANTEAFF
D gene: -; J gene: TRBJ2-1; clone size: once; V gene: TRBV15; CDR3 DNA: TGTGCCACCAGCAAATTCGGGTCGGAGGTGGGAGACAATGAGCAGTTCTTC; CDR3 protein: CATSKFGSEVGDNEQFF
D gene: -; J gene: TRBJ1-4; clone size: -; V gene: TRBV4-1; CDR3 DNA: TGCGCCTCCCGGGAGCGAGGACAGTCTAATGAAAAACTGTTTTTT; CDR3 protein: CASRERGQSNEKLFF
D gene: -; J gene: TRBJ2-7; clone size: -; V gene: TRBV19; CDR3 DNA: TGTGCCAGCCGGGACGGCTACTACGAGCAGTACTTC; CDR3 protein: CASRDGYYEQYF
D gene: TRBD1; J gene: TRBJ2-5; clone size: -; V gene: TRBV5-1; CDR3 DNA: TGCGCCAGCGGCTCCGAGACAGGGTACCAAGAGACCCAGTACTTC; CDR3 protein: CASGSETGYQETQYF
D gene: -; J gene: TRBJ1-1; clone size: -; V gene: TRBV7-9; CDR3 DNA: TGTGCCAGCAGCCCATCTGGGGGCGGAAGAAGGGATACTGAAGCTTTCTTT; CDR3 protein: CASSPSGGGRRDTEAFF
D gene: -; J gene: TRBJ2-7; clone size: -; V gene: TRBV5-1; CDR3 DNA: TGCGCCAGCAGCCACCTTCCCAACGGTTTTTCCTACGAGCAGTACTTC; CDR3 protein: CASSHLPNGFSYEQYF
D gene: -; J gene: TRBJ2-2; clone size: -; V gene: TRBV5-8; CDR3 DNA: TGTGCCAGCAGCTTCCAAGGAGCCGGGGAGCTGTTTTTT; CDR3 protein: CASSFQGAGELFF
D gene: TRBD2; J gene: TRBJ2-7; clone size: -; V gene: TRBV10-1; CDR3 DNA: TGCGCCAGCAGTGAGTCCCGAGCGGGACTCGACGAGCAGTACTTC; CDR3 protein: CASSESRAGLDEQYF
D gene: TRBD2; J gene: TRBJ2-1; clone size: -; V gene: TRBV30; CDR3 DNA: TGTGCCTGGACCCACGGGACTAGCGGGAGTAATGAGCAGTTCTTC; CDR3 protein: CAWTHGTSGSNEQFF
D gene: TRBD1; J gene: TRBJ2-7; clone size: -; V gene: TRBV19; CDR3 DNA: TGTGCCAGTAGTATAGTTTTGAGAGGGTTGGGACAGCCCTTCTCCTACGAGCAGTACTTC; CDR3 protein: CASSIVLRGLGQPFSYEQYF
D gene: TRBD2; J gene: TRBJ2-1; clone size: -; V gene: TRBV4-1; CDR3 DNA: TGCGCCAGCAGCCAAAGTAAGCTAGCGGGAGTTCAGGAGCAGTTCTTC; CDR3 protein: CASSQSKLAGVQEQFF
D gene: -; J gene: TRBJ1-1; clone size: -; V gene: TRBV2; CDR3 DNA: TGTGCCAGCAGTGAGGAGGAACGCAGGGAAGCTTTCTTT; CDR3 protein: CASSEEERREAFF
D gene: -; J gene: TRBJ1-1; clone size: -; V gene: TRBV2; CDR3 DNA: TGTGCCAGCATGGAATACGCAGGGGCTAACACTGAAGCTTTCTTT; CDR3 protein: CASMEYAGANTEAFF
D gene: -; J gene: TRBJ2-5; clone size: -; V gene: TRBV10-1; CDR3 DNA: TGCGCCAGCAGTGTTCCGGGTTCGGCCCAGTACTTC; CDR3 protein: CASSVPGSAQYF
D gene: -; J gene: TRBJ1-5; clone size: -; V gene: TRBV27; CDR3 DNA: TGTGCCAGCAGTTTAAGTAAGAATCAGCCCCAGCATTTT; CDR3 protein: CASSLSKNQPQHF
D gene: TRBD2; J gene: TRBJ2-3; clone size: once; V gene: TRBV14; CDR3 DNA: TGTGCCAGCAGCCAAGAGGGGCAGCGGGAGGGCCCGGATACGCAGTATTTT; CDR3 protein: CASSQEGQREGPDTQYF
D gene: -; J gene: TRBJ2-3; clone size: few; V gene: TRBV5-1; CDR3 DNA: TGCGCCAGCAGCTTAGGTAAAGTTGGGGGTGAGAAGGCGCAGTATTTT; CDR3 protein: CASSLGKVGGEKAQYF
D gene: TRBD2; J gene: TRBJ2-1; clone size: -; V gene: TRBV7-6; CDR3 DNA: TGTGCCAGCAGCTTAGCCCTAGCGGGAGAGTACAATGAGCAGTTCTTC; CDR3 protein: CASSLALAGEYNEQFF
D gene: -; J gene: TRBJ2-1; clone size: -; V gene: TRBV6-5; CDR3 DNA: TGTGCCAGCAGTTACGGCGACGGCAATGAGCAGTTCTTC; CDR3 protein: CASSYGDGNEQFF
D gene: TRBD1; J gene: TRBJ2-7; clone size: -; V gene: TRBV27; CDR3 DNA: TGTGCCAGCAGTCCACAACCGGGACAGACCTCCTACGAGCAGTACTTC; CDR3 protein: CASSPQPGQTSYEQYF
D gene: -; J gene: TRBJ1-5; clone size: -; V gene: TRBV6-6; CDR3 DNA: TGTGCCAGCAGTTACTCGATGGGGACCCAGCCCCAGCATTTT; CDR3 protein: CASSYSMGTQPQHF
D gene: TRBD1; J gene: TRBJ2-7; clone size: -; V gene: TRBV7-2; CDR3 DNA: TGTGCCAGCAGCCCTGGACAGGGAAGATACGAGCAGTACTTC; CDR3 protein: CASSPGQGRYEQYF
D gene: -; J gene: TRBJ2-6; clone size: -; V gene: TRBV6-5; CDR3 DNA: TGTGCCAGCAGTACCATCCGACAGGGGGCCAACGTCCTGACTTTC; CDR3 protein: CASSTIRQGANVLTF
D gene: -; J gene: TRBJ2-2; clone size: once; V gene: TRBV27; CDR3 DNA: TGTGCCAGCCAACGGCACACCGGGGAGCTGTTTTTT; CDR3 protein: CASQRHTGELFF
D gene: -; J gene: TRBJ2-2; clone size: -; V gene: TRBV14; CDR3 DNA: TGTGCCAGCAGCCATCCCCCGGTTGGCACCGGGGAGCTGTTTTTT; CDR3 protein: CASSHPPVGTGELFF
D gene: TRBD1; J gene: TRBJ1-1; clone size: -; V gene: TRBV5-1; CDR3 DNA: TGCGCCAGCAGCTGGGGGACAGGGCAAACTGAAGCTTTCTTT; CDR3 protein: CASSWGTGQTEAFF
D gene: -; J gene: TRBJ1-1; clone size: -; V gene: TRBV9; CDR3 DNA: TGTGCCAGCAGCGCAGGGACCCGTAACACTGAAGCTTTCTTT; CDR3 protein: CASSAGTRNTEAFF
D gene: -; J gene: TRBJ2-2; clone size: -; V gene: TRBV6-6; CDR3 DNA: TGTGCCAGCAGTTACCCCAGACAGAACACCGGGGAGCTGTTTTTT; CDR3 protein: CASSYPRQNTGELFF
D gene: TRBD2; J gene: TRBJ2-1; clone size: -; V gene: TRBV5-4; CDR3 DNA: TGTGCCAGCAGCCGTAGCGGGGGGCTGGACAATGAGCAGTTCTTC; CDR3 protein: CASSRSGGLDNEQFF
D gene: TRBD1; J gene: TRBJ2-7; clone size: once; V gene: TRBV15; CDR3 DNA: TGTGCCACCAGCGTGGGACAGGGGGCCATCGAGCAGTACTTC; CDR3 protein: CATSVGQGAIEQYF
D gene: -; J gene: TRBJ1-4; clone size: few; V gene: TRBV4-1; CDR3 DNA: TGCGCCAGCAGCCAAGTTAATGAAAAACTGTTTTTT; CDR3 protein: CASSQVNEKLFF